This T cell receptor (beta chain) was captured in a study of T cells in Graves' hyperthyroidism and ophthalmopathy. Together with thyroid ultrasound, orbital computed tomography, serum thyroxine and TRAb, clinical symptoms were used for diagnoses. Fresh peripheral blood, more than 9 ml, yielded the PBMCs. This clonotype was seen ten or more times. Researchers took RNA transcripts and amplified the TCR beta CDR3 regions from them. A set of HTBI primers served as the primers for a first-round RT-PCR of the TCR CDR3. TCRdb used MiXCR to reprocess the multiplex PCR reads, holding one entry per CDR3 protein. Altogether around 450,000 distinct CDR3 sequences are present, 15% to 18% being singletons, with the ten largest covering around an eighth. The material sequenced was blood. The clonotype originates from a woman between 18 and 29 years old with Graves' hyperthyroidism.

DNA for the CDR3: TGCAGTGCTTTCCCGGAGAGTTCTTACGAGCAGTACTTC. As protein: CSAFPESSYEQYF. The chain joins TRBV20-1 to TRBJ2-7; D call uncertain. Germline CDR1 reads DFQATT; CDR2 reads SNEGSKA (reference sequence). The germline V and J ends were trimmed by 5 bases and 4 bases, with 15 bases remaining between them. The CDR3 has 13 amino acids.